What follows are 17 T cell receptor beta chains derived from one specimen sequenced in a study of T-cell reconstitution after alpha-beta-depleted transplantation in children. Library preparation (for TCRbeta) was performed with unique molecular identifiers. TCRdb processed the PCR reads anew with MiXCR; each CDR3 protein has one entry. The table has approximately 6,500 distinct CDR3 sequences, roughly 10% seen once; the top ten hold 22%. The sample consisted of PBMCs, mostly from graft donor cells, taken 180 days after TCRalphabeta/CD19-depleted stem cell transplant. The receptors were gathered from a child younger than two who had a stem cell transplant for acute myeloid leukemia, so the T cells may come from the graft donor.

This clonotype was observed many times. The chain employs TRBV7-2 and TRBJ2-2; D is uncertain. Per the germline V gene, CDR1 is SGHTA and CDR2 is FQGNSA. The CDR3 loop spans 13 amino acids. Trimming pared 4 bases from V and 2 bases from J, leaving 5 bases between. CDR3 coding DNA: TGTGCCAGCAGCTCCCCCAACACCGGGGAGCTGTTTTTT. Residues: CASSSPNTGELFF.

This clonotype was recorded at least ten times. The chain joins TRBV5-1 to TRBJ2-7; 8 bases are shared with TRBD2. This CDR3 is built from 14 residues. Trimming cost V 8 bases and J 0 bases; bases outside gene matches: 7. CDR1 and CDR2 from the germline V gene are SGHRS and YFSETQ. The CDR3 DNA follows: TGCGCCAGTACGCTAGCGGGTTTCTCCTACGAGCAGTACTTC. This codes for CASTLAGFSYEQYF.

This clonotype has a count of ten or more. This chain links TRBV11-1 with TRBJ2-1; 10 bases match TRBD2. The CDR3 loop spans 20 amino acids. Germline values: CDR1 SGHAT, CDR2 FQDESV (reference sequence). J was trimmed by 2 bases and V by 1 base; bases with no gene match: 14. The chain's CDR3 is CASSLVGSRVTSGTYNEQFF. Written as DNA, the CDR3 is TGTGCCAGCAGCTTAGTGGGCTCCAGAGTAACTAGCGGGACCTACAATGAGCAGTTCTTC.

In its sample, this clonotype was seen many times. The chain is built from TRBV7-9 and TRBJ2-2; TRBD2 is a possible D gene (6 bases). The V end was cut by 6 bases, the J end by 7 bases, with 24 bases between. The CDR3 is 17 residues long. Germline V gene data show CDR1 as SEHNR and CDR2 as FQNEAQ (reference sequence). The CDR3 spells CASRPEGPGESFGELFF. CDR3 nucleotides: TGTGCCAGCAGACCCGAGGGGCCGGGAGAGAGCTTCGGGGAGCTGTTTTTT.

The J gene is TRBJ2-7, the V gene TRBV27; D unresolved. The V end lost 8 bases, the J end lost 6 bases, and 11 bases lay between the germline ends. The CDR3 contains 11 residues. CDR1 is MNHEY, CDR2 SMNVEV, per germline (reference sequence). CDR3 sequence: CASPTLCEQYF. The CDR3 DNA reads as TGTGCCAGCCCTACTCTGTGCGAGCAGTACTTC.

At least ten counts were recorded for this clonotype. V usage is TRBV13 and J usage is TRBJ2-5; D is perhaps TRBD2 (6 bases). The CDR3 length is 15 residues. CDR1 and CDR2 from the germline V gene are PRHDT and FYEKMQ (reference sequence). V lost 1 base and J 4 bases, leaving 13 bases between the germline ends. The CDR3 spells CASSLVAGLLETQYF. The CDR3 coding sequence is TGTGCCAGCAGCTTAGTTGCGGGGTTACTAGAGACCCAGTACTTC.

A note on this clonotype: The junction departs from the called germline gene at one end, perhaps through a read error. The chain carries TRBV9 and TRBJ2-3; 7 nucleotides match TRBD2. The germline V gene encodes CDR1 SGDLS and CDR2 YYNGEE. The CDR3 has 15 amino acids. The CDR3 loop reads CASSVGASGTETQYF. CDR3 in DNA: TGTGCCAGCAGTGTAGGGGCTAGCGGCACAGAAACGCAGTATTTT.

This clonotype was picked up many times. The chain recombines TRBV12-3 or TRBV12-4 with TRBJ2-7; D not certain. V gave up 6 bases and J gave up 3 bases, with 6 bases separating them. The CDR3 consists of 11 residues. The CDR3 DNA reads TGTGCCAGCAGCCGCAACTACGAGCAGTACTTC. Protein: CASSRNYEQYF.

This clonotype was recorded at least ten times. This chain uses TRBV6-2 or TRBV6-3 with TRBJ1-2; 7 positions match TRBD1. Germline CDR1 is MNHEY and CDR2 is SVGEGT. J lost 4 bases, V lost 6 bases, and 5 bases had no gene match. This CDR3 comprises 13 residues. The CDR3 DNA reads TGTGCCAGCAGCCAGGGACAGATCTATGGCTACACCTTC. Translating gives CASSQGQIYGYTF.

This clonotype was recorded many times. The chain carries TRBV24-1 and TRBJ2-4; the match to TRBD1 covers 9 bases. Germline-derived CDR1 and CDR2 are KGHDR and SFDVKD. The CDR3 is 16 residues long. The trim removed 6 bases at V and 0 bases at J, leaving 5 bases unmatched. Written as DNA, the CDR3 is TGTGCCACCAGTCGAGGACAGGGGAGAGCCAAAAACATTCAGTACTTC. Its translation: CATSRGQGRAKNIQYF.

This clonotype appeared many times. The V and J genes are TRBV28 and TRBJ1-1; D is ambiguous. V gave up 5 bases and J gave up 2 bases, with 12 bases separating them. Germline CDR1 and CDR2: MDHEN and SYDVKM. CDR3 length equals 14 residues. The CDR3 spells CASSPLIGNTEAFF. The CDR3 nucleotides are TGTGCCAGCAGTCCCTTGATAGGAAACACTGAAGCTTTCTTT.

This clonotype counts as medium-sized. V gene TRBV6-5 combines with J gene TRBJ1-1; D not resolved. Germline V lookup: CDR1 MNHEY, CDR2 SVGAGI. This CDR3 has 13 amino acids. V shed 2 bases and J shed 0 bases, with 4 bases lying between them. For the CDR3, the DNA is TGTGCCAGCAGTTACAGATTGAACACTGAAGCTTTCTTT. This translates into CASSYRLNTEAFF.

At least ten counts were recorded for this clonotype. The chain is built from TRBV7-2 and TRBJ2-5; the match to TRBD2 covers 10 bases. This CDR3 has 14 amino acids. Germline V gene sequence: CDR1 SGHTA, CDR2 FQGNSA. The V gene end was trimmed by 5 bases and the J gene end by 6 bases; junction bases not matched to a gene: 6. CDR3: CASSNPSGSKTQYF. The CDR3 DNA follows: TGTGCCAGCAGCAATCCTAGCGGGAGCAAGACCCAGTACTTC.

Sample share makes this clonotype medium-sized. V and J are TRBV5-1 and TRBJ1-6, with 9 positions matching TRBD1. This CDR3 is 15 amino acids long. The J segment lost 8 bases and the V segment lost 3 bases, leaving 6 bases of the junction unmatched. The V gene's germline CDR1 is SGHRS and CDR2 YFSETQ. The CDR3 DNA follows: TGCGCCAGCAGCTCTCCGGGACAGGGATATTCACCCCTCCACTTT. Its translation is CASSSPGQGYSPLHF. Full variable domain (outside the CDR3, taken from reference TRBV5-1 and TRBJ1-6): KAGVTQTPRYLIKTRGQQVTLSCSPISGHRSVSWYQQTPGQGLQFLFEYFSETQRNKGNFPGRFSGRQFSNSRSEMNVSTLELGDSALYLCASSSPGQGYSPLHFGNGTRLTVT.

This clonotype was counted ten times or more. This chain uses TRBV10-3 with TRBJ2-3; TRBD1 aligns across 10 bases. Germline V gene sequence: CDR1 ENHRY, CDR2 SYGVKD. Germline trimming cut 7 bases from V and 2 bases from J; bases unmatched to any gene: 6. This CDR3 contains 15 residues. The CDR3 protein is CAIKVGQGFTDTQYF. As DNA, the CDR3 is TGTGCCATCAAAGTGGGACAGGGGTTCACAGATACGCAGTATTTT.

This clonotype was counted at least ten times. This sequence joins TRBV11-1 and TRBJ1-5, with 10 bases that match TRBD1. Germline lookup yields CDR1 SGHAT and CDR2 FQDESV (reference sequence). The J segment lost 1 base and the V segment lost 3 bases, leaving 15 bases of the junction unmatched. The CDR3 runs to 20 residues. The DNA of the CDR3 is TGTGCCAGCAGCTTCTCCGGGACAGGGGAGAAAAAAAGGAGCAATCAGCCCCAGCATTTT. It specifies CASSFSGTGEKKRSNQPQHF.

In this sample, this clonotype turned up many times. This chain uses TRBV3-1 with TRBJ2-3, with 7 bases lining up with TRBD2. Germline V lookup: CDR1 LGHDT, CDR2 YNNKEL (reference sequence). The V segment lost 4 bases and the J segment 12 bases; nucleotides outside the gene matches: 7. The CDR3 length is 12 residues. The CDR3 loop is CASSPLRGSQYF. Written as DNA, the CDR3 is TGTGCCAGCAGCCCTCTACGCGGGAGCCAGTATTTT.